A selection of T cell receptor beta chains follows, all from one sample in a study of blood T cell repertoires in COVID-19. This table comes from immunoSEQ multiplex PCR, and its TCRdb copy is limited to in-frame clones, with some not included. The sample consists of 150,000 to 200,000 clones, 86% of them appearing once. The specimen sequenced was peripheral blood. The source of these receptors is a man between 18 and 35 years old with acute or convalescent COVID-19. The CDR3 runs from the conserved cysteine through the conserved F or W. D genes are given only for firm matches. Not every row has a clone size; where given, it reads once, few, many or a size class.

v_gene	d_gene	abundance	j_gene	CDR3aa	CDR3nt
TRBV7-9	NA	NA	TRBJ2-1	CASSLVGGAEQFF	TGTGCCAGCAGCTTAGTTGGGGGGGCCGAGCAGTTCTTC
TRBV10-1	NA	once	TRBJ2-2	CASREGELTGELFF	TGCGCCAGCAGGGAAGGGGAATTGACCGGGGAGCTGTTTTTT
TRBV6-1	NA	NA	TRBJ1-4	CASSEEIQVTNEKLFF	TGTGCCAGCAGTGAAGAAATACAAGTAACTAATGAAAAACTGTTTTTT
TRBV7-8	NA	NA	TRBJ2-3	CASSPRVVDTQYF	TGTGCCAGCAGCCCCCGGGTTGTGGATACGCAGTATTTT
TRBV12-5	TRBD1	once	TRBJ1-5	CASGTGQVSNQPQHF	TGTGCTAGTGGAACTGGACAGGTCTCCAATCAGCCCCAGCATTTT
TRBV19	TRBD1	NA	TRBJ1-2	CASTTGGNYGYTF	TGTGCCAGTACAACAGGGGGTAACTATGGCTACACCTTC
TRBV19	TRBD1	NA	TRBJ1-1	CASQPVRDRGSNTEAFF	TGTGCCAGCCAGCCCGTGCGGGACAGGGGATCGAACACTGAAGCTTTCTTT
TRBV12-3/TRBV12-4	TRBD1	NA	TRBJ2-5	CASRGQIQETQYF	TGTGCCAGCAGGGGACAGATACAAGAGACCCAGTACTTC
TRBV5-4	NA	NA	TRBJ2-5	CASSLPLGSGKTGETQYF	TGTGCCAGCAGCCTTCCCCTTGGTAGCGGAAAAACGGGGGAGACCCAGTACTTC
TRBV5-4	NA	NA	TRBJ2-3	CASSHSTDTQYF	TGTGCCAGCAGCCATAGCACAGATACGCAGTATTTT
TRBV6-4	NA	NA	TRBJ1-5	CASRIGQGNIYSNQPQHF	TGTGCCAGCAGGATCGGACAAGGAAACATATATAGCAATCAGCCCCAGCATTTT
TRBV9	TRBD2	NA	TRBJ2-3	CASSVGTSGGFTDTQYF	TGTGCCAGCAGCGTAGGGACTAGCGGGGGTTTCACAGATACGCAGTATTTT
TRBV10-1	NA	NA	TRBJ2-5	CASSDDGLSQETQYF	TGCGCCAGCAGTGACGATGGACTCTCCCAAGAGACCCAGTACTTC
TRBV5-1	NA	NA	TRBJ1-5	CPGGTGDQPQHF	TGCCCAGGAGGGACGGGAGATCAGCCCCAGCATTTT
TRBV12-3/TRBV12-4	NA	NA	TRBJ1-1	CASSPRQAEAFF	TGTGCCAGCAGCCCCCGACAGGCTGAAGCTTTCTTT
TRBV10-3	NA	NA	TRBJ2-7	CAISESGGYEQYF	TGTGCCATCAGTGAGTCAGGGGGCTACGAGCAGTACTTC
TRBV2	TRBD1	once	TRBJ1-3	CASINGQGLGNTIYF	TGTGCCAGCATAAATGGACAGGGTCTCGGAAACACCATATATTTT
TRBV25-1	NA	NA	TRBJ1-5	CASSAGTYQPQHF	TGTGCCAGCAGTGCAGGCACTTATCAGCCCCAGCATTTT
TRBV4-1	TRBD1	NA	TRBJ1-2	CASSSPGTGAYGYTF	TGCGCCAGCTCCTCTCCCGGGACAGGGGCCTATGGCTACACCTTC
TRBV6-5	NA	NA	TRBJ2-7	CASLQGFYAYEQYF	TGTGCCAGCTTGCAGGGCTTTTATGCCTACGAGCAGTACTTC
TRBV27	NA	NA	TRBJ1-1	CASSSQGFNTEAFF	TGTGCCAGCAGTTCGCAGGGATTCAACACTGAAGCTTTCTTT
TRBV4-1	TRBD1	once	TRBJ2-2	CASSQEGRGHGELFF	TGCGCCAGCAGCCAAGAAGGCAGGGGGCACGGGGAGCTGTTTTTT
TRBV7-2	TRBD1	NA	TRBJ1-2	CASSPDRGRSGYTF	TGTGCCAGCAGCCCGGACAGGGGGCGTTCGGGCTACACCTTC
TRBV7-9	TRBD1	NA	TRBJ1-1	CASSTGGNTEAFF	TGTGCCAGCAGCACAGGGGGGAACACTGAAGCTTTCTTT